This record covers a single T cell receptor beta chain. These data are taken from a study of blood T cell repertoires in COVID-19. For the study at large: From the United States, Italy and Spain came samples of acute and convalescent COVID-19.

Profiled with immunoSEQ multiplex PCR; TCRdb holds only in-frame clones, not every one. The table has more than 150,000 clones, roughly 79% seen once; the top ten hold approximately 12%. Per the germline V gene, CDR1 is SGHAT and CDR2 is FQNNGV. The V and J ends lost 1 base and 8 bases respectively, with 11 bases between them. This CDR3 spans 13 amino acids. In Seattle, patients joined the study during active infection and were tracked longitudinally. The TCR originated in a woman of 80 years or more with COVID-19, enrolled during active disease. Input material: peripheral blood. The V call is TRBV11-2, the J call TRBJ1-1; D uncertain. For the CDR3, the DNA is TGTGCCAGCAGCTTAGTTTCGGTCGGGGAAGCTTTCTTT. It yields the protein CASSLVSVGEAFF.